Each of the 25 T cell receptor beta chains below was sequenced from the same sample in a study of T cells in Graves' hyperthyroidism and ophthalmopathy (dated by TCRdb to the late 2010s). The receptor library was made with multiplex PCR. Sequencing was performed on an Illumina HiSeq 2000. TCR beta CDR3 regions were amplified from RNA transcripts. The first round of RT-PCR for the TCR CDR3 was performed with the HTBI primer set and the Qiagen OneStep RT-PCR kit. The public reads were quality trimmed at Q25 with fastp and then assembled into clones with MiXCR by TCRdb, keeping productive beta chains. Identical CDR3 proteins give one entry, which carries the most common genes and DNA. This sample comprises approximately 610,000 distinct CDR3 sequences, approximately 14% of them detected only once. The biggest ten clones account for around 4.5% of the sample. Material: blood. These receptors came from a woman aged 40 to 50 with Graves' ophthalmopathy.

This clonotype was seen many times. The rearrangement uses TRBV4-1 and TRBJ2-7, with TRBD2 matching 10 bases. CDR1 is MGHRA and CDR2 is YSYEKL in the germline V gene. Trimming at V came to 0 bases and at J to 7 bases, leaving 6 bases not matched to a gene. This CDR3 region has 15 residues. The DNA of the CDR3 is TGCGCCAGCAGCCAAGACAGCGGGAGGGCCTGGGAGCAGTACTTC. Translation: CASSQDSGRAWEQYF.

This clonotype appeared once. One end of the junction does not line up with germline, which may come from a read error. This rearrangement joins TRBV7-2 to TRBJ2-5; D is unresolved. Germline values: CDR1 SGHTA, CDR2 FQGNSA. The CDR3 covers 13 residues. CDR3 in DNA: TGTGCCAGCAGGGGCAGGACGAAAGAGACCCGGTACTTC. Translating gives CASRGRTKETRYF.

This clonotype was counted ten times or more. V is TRBV28 and J is TRBJ2-7; D is possibly TRBD1 (5 bases). The CDR3 has 14 amino acids. Germline CDR1 is MDHEN and CDR2 is SYDVKM. V lost 6 bases to trimming and J lost 1 base, with 13 bases between them. CDR3 coding DNA: TGTGCCAGCAGGACACCGACAGATTCCTACGAGCAGTACTTC. It translates to CASRTPTDSYEQYF.

This clonotype was found many times. This chain uses TRBV28 with TRBJ1-3; D perhaps matches TRBD1 (5 bases). V lost 5 bases, J lost 2 bases, and 22 bases lay in between. Germline CDR1 MDHEN, CDR2 SYDVKM. The CDR3 covers 18 residues. The CDR3 DNA reads TGTGCCAGCAGTCCCACTTATGAGGGGTTTGGAGCTGGAAACACCATATATTTT. It translates to CASSPTYEGFGAGNTIYF.

This clonotype was observed many times. The J gene is TRBJ2-7, the V gene TRBV25-1; D is uncertain. Germline loops: CDR1 MGHDK, CDR2 SYGVNS. Trimming cost V 3 bases and J 4 bases, with 10 bases left between them. The CDR3 sequence is 13 residues long. CDR3 residues: CASSEEPGYEQYF. The CDR3 DNA follows: TGTGCCAGCAGTGAGGAACCCGGGTACGAGCAGTACTTC.

This clonotype was seen a few times. V and J are TRBV11-2 and TRBJ1-3; 10 bases agree with TRBD1. The germline gives CDR1 SGHAT, CDR2 FQNNGV. V was pared by 5 bases and J by 3 bases, with 7 bases of the junction left unmatched. The CDR3 totals 16 residues. In nucleotides, the CDR3 is TGTGCCAGCAGCCTTGGGACAGGGGAAGGTGGAAACACCATATATTTT. It translates to CASSLGTGEGGNTIYF.

This clonotype occurred a few times. The chain links TRBV27 to TRBJ1-6; D not certain. This CDR3 spans 14 amino acids. The V end lost 2 bases, the J end lost 5 bases, and 7 bases lay between the germline ends. CDR1 and CDR2 from the germline V gene are MNHEY and SMNVEV (reference sequence). The DNA for the CDR3 is TGTGCCAGCAGTTTAGGAATGGATAATTCACCCCTCCACTTT. Encoded protein: CASSLGMDNSPLHF.

This clonotype came up many times. This sequence joins TRBV28 and TRBJ1-2; no reliable D call. Looked up from germline, CDR1 is MDHEN and CDR2 is SYDVKM. The CDR3 runs to 16 residues. With 3 bases removed from V and 2 bases from J, the gap between germline ends came to 16 bases. The CDR3 coding sequence is TGTGCCAGCAGTTTCTCCAGGTTCGGGCCGAACTATGGCTACACCTTC. Translated: CASSFSRFGPNYGYTF.

Regarding this clonotype: The conserved phenylalanine or tryptophan normally closing the CDR3 is absent here, so this likely arose from a read error. This chain connects TRBV5-1 to TRBJ2-7; the match to TRBD2 covers 9 bases. The J segment lost 1 base and the V segment lost 0 bases, leaving 2 bases of the junction unmatched. The CDR3 has 15 amino acids. CDR1 and CDR2 from the germline V gene are SGHRS and YFSETQ. CDR3 amino acids: CASSLVLAGSYEQYC. As DNA, the CDR3 is TGCGCCAGCAGCTTGGTCCTAGCGGGATCCTACGAGCAGTACTGC.

J is TRBJ2-7 and V is TRBV7-2, with 8 bases that match TRBD2. The V and J ends lost 2 bases and 0 bases, in that order; junction bases with no gene match: 3. Germline V CDR1 and CDR2: SGHTA, FQGNSA. The CDR3 totals 15 residues. The CDR3 protein is CASSLTSGLSYEQYF. The CDR3 DNA is TGTGCCAGCAGCTTAACTAGCGGCCTCTCCTACGAGCAGTACTTC. Variable domain in full (rest from reference TRBV7-2 and TRBJ2-7): GAGVSQSPSNKVTEKGKDVELRCDPISGHTALYWYRQSLGQGLEFLIYFQGNSAPDKSGLPSDRFSAERTGGSVSTLTIQRTQQEDSAVYLCASSLTSGLSYEQYFGPGTRLTVT.

This clonotype was recorded many times. The genes are TRBV29-1 and TRBJ2-7; 9 nucleotides match TRBD2. V lost 2 bases, J lost 3 bases, and 2 bases stayed unmatched. The CDR3 extends over 13 amino acids. In germline, CDR1 is SQVTM, CDR2 ANQGSEA. The CDR3 protein is CSVELAGLYEQYF. In DNA form, the CDR3 reads TGCAGCGTTGAACTAGCGGGGCTCTACGAGCAGTACTTC.

This clonotype has a count of ten or more. V is TRBV20-1 and J is TRBJ1-1, with D possibly being TRBD1 (6 bases). The germline V and J ends were trimmed by 5 bases and 3 bases, with 10 bases remaining between them. CDR1 DFQATT and CDR2 SNEGSKA come from the germline V gene (reference sequence). The CDR3 sequence is 12 residues long. The CDR3 bases are TGCAGTGCTTACAGGGTGGACACTGAAGCTTTCTTT. This encodes CSAYRVDTEAFF.

This clonotype appeared many times. As DNA, the CDR3 is TGTGCCACCAGGGGAGTTACCATCTCTGGGACCCTAAACTATGGCTACACCTTC. Its translation is CATRGVTISGTLNYGYTF. The genes are TRBV15 and TRBJ1-2, with a tentative D call TRBD1 (5 bases). Trimming pared 6 bases from V and 2 bases from J, leaving 25 bases between. CDR1 is LNHNV, CDR2 YYDKDF, per germline (reference sequence). The CDR3 loop spans 18 amino acids.

In the case of this clonotype: With a much larger clone just one base away, this may be a read error. This rearrangement joins TRBV3-1 to TRBJ2-5, with D possibly matching TRBD2 (5 bases). The CDR3 is made up of 15 amino acids. Germline V lookup: CDR1 LGHDT, CDR2 YNNKEL (reference sequence). CDR3 amino acids: CASGQERVGGETQYF. The CDR3 DNA follows: TGTGCCAGCGGCCAAGAAAGAGTAGGCGGGGAGACCCAGTACTTC.

This clonotype has a count of ten or more. The chain has TRBV6-5 and TRBJ1-5, with D uncertain. V dropped 3 bases and J dropped 1 base, with 10 bases sitting between them. Germline loops: CDR1 MNHEY, CDR2 SVGAGI. This CDR3 region has 15 residues. CDR3 residues: CASSYRGLSNQPQHF. CDR3 bases: TGTGCCAGCAGTTATAGAGGTTTAAGCAATCAGCCCCAGCATTTT.

This chain connects TRBV19 to TRBJ1-1; possible D gene TRBD1, 6 bases. Trimming pared 5 bases from V and 4 bases from J, leaving 20 bases between. CDR3 length equals 16 residues. Germline V lookup: CDR1 LNHDA, CDR2 SQIVND (reference sequence). The CDR3 protein is CASSSRDTIGGTEAFF. CDR3 sequence (DNA): TGTGCCAGTAGTTCTCGGGACACAATCGGGGGCACTGAAGCTTTCTTT.

This clonotype was seen ten or more times. The chain has TRBV5-1 and TRBJ1-1; maybe TRBD1 (5 bases). The CDR3 sequence is 14 residues long. Germline V gene sequence: CDR1 SGHRS, CDR2 YFSETQ. V shed 4 bases and J shed 3 bases, with 13 bases lying between them. CDR3 nucleotide sequence: TGCGCCAGCAGCCAGAAATGGGGGGACACTGAAGCTTTCTTT. It encodes CASSQKWGDTEAFF.

There are many counts of this clonotype. The chain links TRBV24-1 to TRBJ1-2; no clear D gene. The CDR3 contains 14 residues. Germline V CDR1 and CDR2: KGHDR, SFDVKD. V shed 4 bases and J shed 2 bases, with 10 bases lying between them. The CDR3 here is CATSDTGFNYGYTF. CDR3 DNA: TGTGCCACCAGTGACACGGGATTCAACTATGGCTACACCTTC.

In its sample, this clonotype was seen many times. The chain joins TRBV6-1 to TRBJ1-2; D call uncertain. The V end lost 4 bases, the J end lost 5 bases, and 20 bases lay between the germline ends. Germline V CDR1 and CDR2: MNHNS, SASEGT. There are 16 residues in the CDR3. CDR3 coding DNA: TGTGCCAGCAGTGCGTCCCGGGATTCAGTAGTTTATGGCTACACCTTC. Amino acid sequence: CASSASRDSVVYGYTF.

The V and J genes are TRBV24-1 and TRBJ2-7; 7 nucleotides agree with TRBD2. The germline V gene has CDR1 KGHDR and CDR2 SFDVKD. V trimming: 1 base; J trimming: 0 bases; junction bases outside the gene matches: 2. The CDR3 is 15 amino acids. CDR3 nucleotide sequence: TGTGCCACCAGTGATTTTAGCGGGCCCTCCTACGAGCAGTACTTC. Translated: CATSDFSGPSYEQYF.

This clonotype was seen at least ten times. The chain is built from TRBV11-2 and TRBJ2-5; 11 bases are a match to TRBD2. The germline gives CDR1 SGHAT, CDR2 FQNNGV. The junction had 1 base not matched to a gene; V was cut back by 0 bases and J by 1 base. CDR3 length: 16 residues. The CDR3 DNA reads TGTGCCAGCAGCTTAGAGCTAGCGGGAGGCCAAGAGACCCAGTACTTC. Amino acid sequence: CASSLELAGGQETQYF.

The CDR3 reads CASSLDRPRRAKNIQYF. CDR3 bases: TGTGCCAGCAGCTTAGATCGACCCCGCAGGGCCAAAAACATTCAGTACTTC. The chain carries TRBV7-2 and TRBJ2-4, with D hard to call. Trimming took off 1 base at V and 1 base at J, with 14 bases between the two ends. The CDR3 loop spans 17 amino acids. CDR1 is SGHTA and CDR2 is FQGNSA in the germline V gene.

The rearrangement uses TRBV28 and TRBJ1-6, with D uncertain. CDR3 length: 15 amino acids. Germline V gene lookup returns CDR1 MDHEN and CDR2 SYDVKM. V gave up 6 bases and J gave up 0 bases, with 9 bases separating them. In DNA form, the CDR3 reads TGTGCCAGCAGGGCTAAGAGCTCCTATAATTCACCCCTCCACTTT. It translates to CASRAKSSYNSPLHF.

This clonotype was picked up many times. V usage is TRBV5-1 and J usage is TRBJ1-1, with unresolved D. The germline V and J ends were trimmed by 5 bases and 0 bases, with 11 bases remaining between them. The germline V gene has CDR1 SGHRS and CDR2 YFSETQ. This CDR3 region has 14 residues. This CDR3 reads CASRRSTMNTEAFF. CDR3 sequence (DNA): TGCGCCAGCAGAAGGAGCACCATGAACACTGAAGCTTTCTTT.

This clonotype has a count of ten or more. This chain links TRBV12-3 or TRBV12-4 with TRBJ1-3; a weak D match, TRBD1 (5 bases). V dropped 6 bases and J dropped 4 bases, with 16 bases sitting between them. CDR3 length: 15 residues. The CDR3 region has the DNA TGTGCCAGCAGCGTCCTAGGGGCAAAAGGAAACACCATATATTTT. Translated, it gives CASSVLGAKGNTIYF.